This T cell receptor beta chain was obtained from a study of blood T cell repertoires in COVID-19. Looking at the study overall: The United States, Italy and Spain supplied acute and convalescent COVID-19 samples. Nucleic acid was either cDNA or gDNA, and it came from T cells, B-cell-depleted T cells, or PBMCs.

Original processing notes: The authors estimated nucleated cell counts from reference gene primer amplification. Profiled with immunoSEQ multiplex PCR; TCRdb holds only in-frame clones, not every one. For V, J and clone size, that table is used; D and trimming come from the DNA. The top ten hold around 7.8% of the sample, which has 200,000 to 300,000 clones, approximately 86% seen once. CDR3 length equals 16 residues. Deletions cut 0 bases from V and 2 bases from J, with 12 bases between. Germline V gives CDR1 SGHDT, CDR2 YYEEEE. The TCR comes from a man aged 55 to 70 who had recovered from COVID-19. This rearrangement joins TRBV5-6 to TRBJ1-5, with D possibly TRBD1 on 6 matching bases. Input material: peripheral blood. The chain's CDR3 is CASSLGRGWGNQPQHF. DNA of the CDR3: TGTGCCAGCAGCTTGGGCAGGGGTTGGGGCAATCAGCCCCAGCATTTT.